This is a list of T cell receptor beta chains from one sample in a study of T cells after yellow fever vaccination. A single record per CDR3 protein comes from TCRdb applying MiXCR to the 5' RACE reads. The sample yields around 610,000 distinct CDR3 sequences, around an eighth seen once. The starting material was PBMCs, obtained on the day of the yellow fever booster vaccination. These receptors came from a man aged 25 to 45 who received the YFV17D yellow fever vaccine. Each CDR3 is given with its conserved first and last residue. D genes are given only for firm matches. Expanded clones are given a class, and other clones once, few, many or no size at all.

clone_size: NA; v_call: TRBV3-1; d_call: NA; j_call: TRBJ2-4; cdr3_nt: TGTGCCAGCAGCGAGATAGCAGGGGTGGCCAAAAACATTCAGTACTTC; cdr3_aa: CASSEIAGVAKNIQYF
clone_size: NA; v_call: TRBV5-6; d_call: TRBD1; j_call: TRBJ1-2; cdr3_nt: TGTGCCAGCAGCTTCCTATCGAACAGGGGAGACTATGGCTACACCTTC; cdr3_aa: CASSFLSNRGDYGYTF
clone_size: NA; v_call: TRBV24-1; d_call: TRBD2; j_call: TRBJ2-1; cdr3_nt: TGTGCCACCAGTGATCCACTAGCGGGAGTCAACAATGAGCAGTTCTTC; cdr3_aa: CATSDPLAGVNNEQFF
clone_size: NA; v_call: TRBV12-3/TRBV12-4; d_call: NA; j_call: TRBJ2-3; cdr3_nt: TGTGCCAGCAGTTTAGACGGAAGCACAGATACGCAGTATTTT; cdr3_aa: CASSLDGSTDTQYF
clone_size: NA; v_call: TRBV19; d_call: TRBD1; j_call: TRBJ2-1; cdr3_nt: TGTGCCAGTAGTATGGGCTGGACAGGGAATGGTTATGAGCAGTTCTTC; cdr3_aa: CASSMGWTGNGYEQFF
clone_size: few; v_call: TRBV7-9; d_call: NA; j_call: TRBJ2-2; cdr3_nt: TGTGCCAGCAGCTTAGAGTCAGTCAACGGGGAGCTGTTTTTT; cdr3_aa: CASSLESVNGELFF
clone_size: few; v_call: TRBV15; d_call: TRBD1; j_call: TRBJ1-5; cdr3_nt: TGTGCCACCAGCGAGGCCCGGACAGGTTATAGCAATCAGCCCCAGCATTTT; cdr3_aa: CATSEARTGYSNQPQHF
clone_size: NA; v_call: TRBV7-9; d_call: NA; j_call: TRBJ2-7; cdr3_nt: TGTGCCAGCAGCTTTATCCCCTACGAGCAGTACTTC; cdr3_aa: CASSFIPYEQYF
clone_size: many; v_call: TRBV7-2; d_call: NA; j_call: TRBJ2-5; cdr3_nt: TGTGCCAGCAGCTTAGAGTGGGGTCAAGAGACCCAGTACTTC; cdr3_aa: CASSLEWGQETQYF
clone_size: NA; v_call: TRBV28; d_call: NA; j_call: TRBJ1-2; cdr3_nt: TGTGCCAGCAGGTTAACAGGGCACCGAGCTCGTTATGGCTACACCTTC; cdr3_aa: CASRLTGHRARYGYTF
clone_size: NA; v_call: TRBV27; d_call: TRBD2; j_call: TRBJ2-3; cdr3_nt: TGTGCCAGCAGTTTGGTGCCCGGACTAGCTACGAATACGCAGTATTTT; cdr3_aa: CASSLVPGLATNTQYF
clone_size: NA; v_call: TRBV5-1; d_call: NA; j_call: TRBJ1-2; cdr3_nt: TGCGCCAGCAGGATCCGGGAGGGGCTCGGCGGCTACACCTTC; cdr3_aa: CASRIREGLGGYTF
clone_size: NA; v_call: TRBV3-1; d_call: NA; j_call: TRBJ2-6; cdr3_nt: TGTGCCAGCAGCCAAGTATCGGGGGGGGCCAACGTCCTGACTTTC; cdr3_aa: CASSQVSGGANVLTF
clone_size: NA; v_call: TRBV9; d_call: TRBD2; j_call: TRBJ2-3; cdr3_nt: TGTGCCAGCAGCGGAGCGGGAGATTCCACAGATACGCAGTATTTT; cdr3_aa: CASSGAGDSTDTQYF
clone_size: few; v_call: TRBV6-2/TRBV6-3; d_call: NA; j_call: TRBJ1-5; cdr3_nt: TGTGCCAGCCGGGCCCTGGCGAACAATCAGCCCCAGCATTTT; cdr3_aa: CASRALANNQPQHF
clone_size: few; v_call: TRBV6-1; d_call: TRBD1; j_call: TRBJ2-2; cdr3_nt: TGTGCCAGCAGTGATCCGGGACAGGGTAGGGGGGAGCTGTTTTTT; cdr3_aa: CASSDPGQGRGELFF
clone_size: few; v_call: TRBV5-1; d_call: NA; j_call: TRBJ1-1; cdr3_nt: TGCGCCAGCAGCTACGGACACCTACAGAACACTGAAGCTTTCTTT; cdr3_aa: CASSYGHLQNTEAFF
clone_size: few; v_call: TRBV20-1; d_call: TRBD2; j_call: TRBJ2-1; cdr3_nt: TGCAGTACCCCCGCCGGACTAGCCGCCTACAATGAGCAGTTCTTC; cdr3_aa: CSTPAGLAAYNEQFF
clone_size: few; v_call: TRBV5-1; d_call: NA; j_call: TRBJ1-2; cdr3_nt: TGCGCCAGCAGCTTAGACAGAAGTAGCTATGGCTACACCTTC; cdr3_aa: CASSLDRSSYGYTF
clone_size: few; v_call: TRBV27; d_call: NA; j_call: TRBJ1-2; cdr3_nt: TGTGCCAGCAGTCGACCAGGGGTAGTTGGCTACACCTTC; cdr3_aa: CASSRPGVVGYTF
clone_size: few; v_call: TRBV29-1; d_call: TRBD1; j_call: TRBJ1-1; cdr3_nt: TGCAGCGGGGGACAGGCCGCTGAAGCTTTCTTT; cdr3_aa: CSGGQAAEAFF
clone_size: NA; v_call: TRBV15; d_call: TRBD1; j_call: TRBJ2-5; cdr3_nt: TGTGCCACCAGCAGAGGCCGGGACAGGCAAGAGACCCAGTACTTC; cdr3_aa: CATSRGRDRQETQYF
clone_size: few; v_call: TRBV27; d_call: NA; j_call: TRBJ2-2; cdr3_nt: TGTGCCAGCAGTTACGGGACTTTGAACACCGGGGAGCTGTTTTTT; cdr3_aa: CASSYGTLNTGELFF
clone_size: few; v_call: TRBV29-1; d_call: NA; j_call: TRBJ1-5; cdr3_nt: TGCAGCGTTGGTCCGGCAGCAAATCAGCCCCAGCATTTT; cdr3_aa: CSVGPAANQPQHF
clone_size: many; v_call: TRBV4-3; d_call: NA; j_call: TRBJ2-7; cdr3_nt: TGCGCCAGCAGCCAAGATCTCTGGGATTCCTACGAGCAGTACTTC; cdr3_aa: CASSQDLWDSYEQYF
clone_size: few; v_call: TRBV12-3/TRBV12-4; d_call: NA; j_call: TRBJ1-1; cdr3_nt: TGTGCCAGCGTCTTTACAGGGAACACTGAAGCTTTCTTT; cdr3_aa: CASVFTGNTEAFF
clone_size: NA; v_call: TRBV5-1; d_call: NA; j_call: TRBJ1-1; cdr3_nt: TGCGCCAGCAGAAGGGAGTTGGACACTGAAGCTTTCTTT; cdr3_aa: CASRRELDTEAFF
clone_size: once; v_call: TRBV6-5; d_call: TRBD1; j_call: TRBJ1-2; cdr3_nt: TGTGCCAGCAGTTACCTGACAGGGGGCGAATCCGGAGGCTACACCTTC; cdr3_aa: CASSYLTGGESGGYTF
clone_size: NA; v_call: TRBV20-1; d_call: TRBD1; j_call: TRBJ1-4; cdr3_nt: TGCAGTGCTAGGGCCCCGGGACAGTTTAATGAAAAACTGTTTTTT; cdr3_aa: CSARAPGQFNEKLFF
clone_size: few; v_call: TRBV20-1; d_call: NA; j_call: TRBJ1-6; cdr3_nt: TGCAGTGCTGACGACAATAGTTCACCCCTCCACTTT; cdr3_aa: CSADDNSSPLHF
clone_size: NA; v_call: TRBV12-3/TRBV12-4; d_call: NA; j_call: TRBJ2-5; cdr3_nt: TGTGCCAGCAGCGCCACAGGGGGGGGACAGACCCAGTACTTC; cdr3_aa: CASSATGGGQTQYF
clone_size: NA; v_call: TRBV2; d_call: NA; j_call: TRBJ2-3; cdr3_nt: TGTGCCAGCACGTCCGATACGCAGTATTTT; cdr3_aa: CASTSDTQYF
clone_size: NA; v_call: TRBV7-2; d_call: NA; j_call: TRBJ1-2; cdr3_nt: TGTGCCAGCAGCACCGGGATTTCTTTCTATGGCTACACCTTC; cdr3_aa: CASSTGISFYGYTF
clone_size: NA; v_call: TRBV12-3/TRBV12-4; d_call: NA; j_call: TRBJ2-5; cdr3_nt: TGTGCCAGCACGAAGGGAAGCTCCGAGACCCAGTACTTC; cdr3_aa: CASTKGSSETQYF
clone_size: few; v_call: TRBV3-1; d_call: NA; j_call: TRBJ2-1; cdr3_nt: TGTGCCAGCAGCCCTGTATCCAGTTGGTCCTACAATGAGCAGTTCTTC; cdr3_aa: CASSPVSSWSYNEQFF
clone_size: NA; v_call: TRBV20-1; d_call: NA; j_call: TRBJ2-5; cdr3_nt: TGCAGTGCTAGAGCCCTAGGCAGGGAAGAGACCCAGTACTTC; cdr3_aa: CSARALGREETQYF
clone_size: NA; v_call: TRBV7-7; d_call: NA; j_call: TRBJ2-5; cdr3_nt: TGTGCTAGCAGCCAAACAGGGTTCCAAGAGACCCAGTACTTC; cdr3_aa: CASSQTGFQETQYF
clone_size: NA; v_call: TRBV9; d_call: NA; j_call: TRBJ2-3; cdr3_nt: TGTGCCAGCAGCGTAGTTGACACAGATACGCAGTATTTT; cdr3_aa: CASSVVDTDTQYF
clone_size: few; v_call: TRBV7-2; d_call: NA; j_call: TRBJ2-7; cdr3_nt: TGTGCCAGCAGCTTAGAGGGAGTAATCTCCTACGAGCAGTACTTC; cdr3_aa: CASSLEGVISYEQYF
clone_size: NA; v_call: TRBV5-5; d_call: NA; j_call: TRBJ1-5; cdr3_nt: TGTGCCAGCAGCTTTTCAGGGACTACGCCGAATCAGCCCCAGCATTTT; cdr3_aa: CASSFSGTTPNQPQHF
clone_size: few; v_call: TRBV7-9; d_call: NA; j_call: TRBJ1-5; cdr3_nt: TGTGCCAGCAGCTTGGGGGGGGCCAGGCAGCCCCAGCATTTT; cdr3_aa: CASSLGGARQPQHF
clone_size: NA; v_call: TRBV20-1; d_call: TRBD1; j_call: TRBJ1-6; cdr3_nt: TGCAGTGCTAGAGCAGACAGGGGGCGCTCCTATAATTCACCCCTCCACTTT; cdr3_aa: CSARADRGRSYNSPLHF